Shown below are 10 T cell receptor beta chains from a single sample sequenced in a study of kidney transplant recipient with SARS-CoV-2 infection. TCRdb itself ran the reads through MiXCR, one entry per CDR3 protein. The table has fewer than 250,000 distinct CDR3 sequences, roughly 26% seen once. Sample: a blood sample, taken at baseline and between days 110 and 120 from a kidney transplant recipient. The source is a young adult male patient who had COVID-19 and was a kidney transplant recipient. Some T cells may arise from the graft donor.

Ten or more counts support this clonotype. V usage is TRBV8-2 and J usage is TRBJ1-2. TRBV8-2 is a recognized pseudogene. This CDR3 contains 16 residues. In nucleotides, the CDR3 is TGTGGCAGTGTTACACATGATAGCCGAAAGACCTATGGCTACACCTTC. Its translation is CGSVTHDSRKTYGYTF.

This clonotype has at least ten counts. This chain links TRBV19 with TRBJ2-7, with 11 bases matching TRBD1. CDR3 size: 16 residues. Germline lookup yields CDR1 LNHDA and CDR2 SQIVND (reference sequence). Unmatched junction bases numbered 7, after V lost 6 bases and J lost 0 bases. The CDR3: CASSPGTGGYSYEQYF. CDR3 nucleotide sequence: TGTGCCAGTAGCCCCGGGACAGGGGGTTACTCCTACGAGCAGTACTTC.

Concerning this clonotype: Given a much more abundant clone one base away, this may be a read error. The chain employs TRBV20-1 and TRBJ1-1; D not resolved. Germline V CDR1 and CDR2: DFQATT, SNEGSKA (reference sequence). The CDR3 is made up of 13 amino acids. V lost 6 bases and J lost 7, with 18 bases in between. CDR3 bases: TGCAGTGCCGCGGGATCAAGAGTTATTGAAGCTTTCTTT. This encodes CSAAGSRVIEAFF.

To note about this clonotype: This may arise from a read error, as a much more abundant clone is one base away. The chain combines TRBV6-5 with TRBJ1-1, with D uncertain. Trimming left V 1 base short and J 6 bases short, with 3 bases between. Germline V lookup: CDR1 MNHEY, CDR2 SVGAGI. CDR3 length: 11 residues. DNA for the CDR3: TGTGCCAGCAGTTACTACGCTGAAGCTTTCTTT. Residues: CASSYYAEAFF.

This clonotype came up many times. In DNA, the CDR3 is TGTGCCAGCAGTGAATATGGGGACAGGGGGCTCTATGGCTACACCTTC. It is translated as CASSEYGDRGLYGYTF. This chain uses TRBV25-1 with TRBJ1-2; the match to TRBD1 covers 12 bases. This CDR3 is 16 amino acids long. The V gene's germline CDR1 is MGHDK and CDR2 SYGVNS. J was trimmed by 4 bases and V by 0 bases; bases with no gene match: 3.

This clonotype was detected many times. The CDR3 loop is CASSRVLVEGYTF. CDR3 bases: TGTGCCAGCAGCCGGGTCTTGGTGGAAGGCTACACCTTC. The rearrangement links TRBV28 to TRBJ1-2; no firm D call. Germline CDR1 reads MDHEN; CDR2 reads SYDVKM. The CDR3 has 13 amino acids. V lost 6 bases to trimming and J lost 8 bases, with 16 bases between them.

As to this clonotype: It may be a read error: a sequence one base away is much more abundant. V and J are TRBV5-6 and TRBJ1-1; unclear D gene. CDR3 size: 14 residues. In germline, CDR1 is SGHDT, CDR2 YYEEEE. CDR3 DNA sequence: TGTGCCAGCAGCCTGTGGGTTCGAAACACTGAAGCTTTATTT. Translation: CASSLWVRNTEALF.

In regard to this clonotype: A much bigger clone sits one base away, suggesting this may be a read error. The CDR3 DNA follows: TGTGCCAGCAGCTTGCTGGGGCTCCGGTCAGATACGCAGTATTTT. It translates to CASSLLGLRSDTQYF. The genes are TRBV5-6 and TRBJ2-3, with TRBD1 as a possible D gene (5 bases). The V gene's germline CDR1 is SGHDT and CDR2 YYEEEE. Deletions cut 1 base from V and 4 bases from J, with 13 bases between. This CDR3 is built from 15 residues.

As to this clonotype: This may arise from a read error, as a much more abundant clone is one base away. The V gene is TRBV24-1, the J gene TRBJ1-2; TRBD1 is a possible D gene (5 bases). Germline CDR1 KGHDR, CDR2 SFDVKD. This CDR3 is built from 12 residues. V was trimmed by 4 bases and J by 5 bases, leaving 7 bases between them. The CDR3 sequence is CATSEAGYGYTF. DNA for the CDR3: TGTGCCACCAGTGAAGCAGGGTATGGCTACACCTTC.

V usage is TRBV7-6 and J usage is TRBJ2-5; 9 nucleotides match TRBD2. The CDR3 extends over 16 amino acids. Trimming took 5 bases from V and 3 from J; bases not matched to a gene: 10. Germline V CDR1 and CDR2: SGHVS, FNYEAQ. The CDR3 protein is CASSEISGGPEETQYF. The CDR3 nucleotides are TGTGCCAGCAGCGAAATTAGCGGGGGCCCGGAAGAGACCCAGTACTTC.